The rows below give T cell receptor beta chains drawn from one sample of a study of T cells after yellow fever vaccination. TCRdb re-called the 5' RACE reads with MiXCR, one entry per CDR3 protein. This sample carries more than 120,000 distinct CDR3 sequences, approximately 7.7% of them seen once, and the ten largest clones take roughly 0.76%. This specimen was CD4+ T cells sorted from PBMCs, taken 5 days after the yellow fever booster vaccination. The receptors originated from a man between 25 and 39 years old who received the YFV17D yellow fever vaccine. Both conserved end residues are part of each CDR3. The order of the fields is J gene, CDR3 length, V gene, CDR3 protein.

TRBJ2-2,16,TRBV9,CASSGHDRGYNGELFF
TRBJ2-7,14,TRBV18,CASSPLRAPPEQYF
TRBJ2-1,15,TRBV24-1,CATRSGTSGKDEQFF
TRBJ2-1,13,TRBV20-1,CSASFPSGTEQFF
TRBJ2-1,12,TRBV5-4,CASSTGGDEQFF
TRBJ2-1,12,TRBV20-1,CSARQGAREQFF
TRBJ2-7,13,TRBV4-3,CASSRGISYEQYF
TRBJ2-7,15,TRBV7-2,CASSPRDSIFHEQYF
TRBJ1-2,13,TRBV20-1,CSASLGQGSGYTF
TRBJ2-2,14,TRBV11-2,CASSLLQTPGELFF
TRBJ2-1,16,TRBV20-1,CSARRASGDSYNEQFF
TRBJ2-5,16,TRBV3-1,CASSSGTPRAQETQYF